This TCR beta chain was captured in a study of beta chain features in type 1 diabetes. Study findings and constraints: A moderate, significant TCRB CDR3 shortening appeared in type 1 diabetes across four CD4+ subsets.

A remark on this clone: The antigen remains unidentified.

Every isolated RNA sample was fully reverse transcribed, so sequencing captured expressed TCRB transcripts. TCRdb's table, derived via immunoSEQ multiplex PCR, lists solely in-frame clones and lacks some. Of 330,000 or so clones in the sample, around 12% are singletons; the top ten hold around 0.01%. The clonotype was recovered from a young woman with type 1 diabetes. The sample taken for sequencing was naive CD4+ T cells from blood.

CDR3 nucleotide sequence: TGTGCCAGCAGCTTCGGACAGGGTCTGCCCCAGCATTTT. This codes for CASSFGQGLPQHF. The rearrangement uses TRBV14 and TRBJ1-5; 8 positions match TRBD1. J gave up 9 bases and V 5 bases, and 6 bases lay outside the gene matches. Germline CDR1 and CDR2: SGHDN and FVKESK. This CDR3 comprises 13 residues.